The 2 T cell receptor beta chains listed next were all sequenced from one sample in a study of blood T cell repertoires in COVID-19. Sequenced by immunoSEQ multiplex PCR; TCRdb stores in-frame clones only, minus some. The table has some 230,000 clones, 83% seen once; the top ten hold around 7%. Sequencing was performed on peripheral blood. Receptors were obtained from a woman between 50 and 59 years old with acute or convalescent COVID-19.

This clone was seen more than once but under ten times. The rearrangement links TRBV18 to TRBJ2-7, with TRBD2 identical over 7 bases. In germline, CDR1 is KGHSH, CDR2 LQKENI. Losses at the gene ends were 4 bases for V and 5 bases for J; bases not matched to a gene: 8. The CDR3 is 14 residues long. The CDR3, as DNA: TGTGCCAGCTCACGGATCAGGGACTACGACGAGCAGTACTTC. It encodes CASSRIRDYDEQYF.

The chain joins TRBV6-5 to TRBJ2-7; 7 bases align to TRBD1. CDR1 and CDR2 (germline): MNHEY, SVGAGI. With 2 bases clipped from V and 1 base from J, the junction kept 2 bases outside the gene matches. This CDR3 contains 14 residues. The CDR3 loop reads CASSYKGQSYEQYF. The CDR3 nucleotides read TGTGCCAGCAGTTACAAGGGACAGTCCTACGAGCAGTACTTC.